This T cell receptor (beta chain) was found in a study of cytomegalovirus exposure and HLA in healthy donors (dated by TCRdb to about 2017). Regarding the study in general: In an earlier analysis of 587 of the donors, 250 to 300 Gb of sequence data and 117 million unique TCR beta sequences from 180 million or so T cells were reported. The study used immunosequencing to profile the T cell repertoires of several hundred subjects and linked those repertoires to cytomegalovirus serostatus. A later analysis re-examined previously published TCR beta repertoires from 600 to 700 donors and added high-resolution HLA genotyping to investigate patterns of TCR occurrence. Across approximately 420 genotyped donors of the cohort, an average of approximately 220,000 unique TCR beta nucleotide sequences per donor were sequenced, and around 19% of those sequences were non-productive. Roughly 300 gigabases of sequencing data and 80 million or so unique TCR sequences were included in an early release covering around 600 HLA-typed donors. Several DR-DQ haplotypes were handled as single units for association and clustering, since linkage in the cohort was strong. Donor age, sex, ethnicity and CMV serostatus were compiled alongside the repertoire data. The number of typed donors differed by locus: roughly 629-640 for A, B, C, DRB1 and DQB1; approximately 520 for DQA1; 600 to 610 for DPA1; and some 430 for DPB1. HLA typing included class I and class II loci at four-digit resolution. The study combined high-throughput TCR immunosequencing, statistical association of individual TCRs with disease status, and machine learning to predict cytomegalovirus infection status. Every discovery cohort repertoire had been produced on one sequencing platform. A later genetic analysis used genome-wide SNP genotypes for about 60% of the 666 donors, treating that subset as a discovery cohort. The later analysis used no new phenotypic data to find candidate immune exposures, relying instead on TCR beta sequences and their occurrence across donors. The study was designed to test whether signatures of past pathogen exposure could be identified by cataloging public T cell receptors. Of the roughly 400 genotyped donors, 65% to 90% were placed in the genetic ancestry cluster associated with self-reported Caucasian donors. To decide whether each TCR beta V gene segment behaved as functional or pseudogenic, an earlier analysis of several hundred of the donors relied on high-throughput TCR beta sequencing. Besides the first cohort of 666 subjects, a separate validation cohort made up of 95 to 150 different subjects was used. On the study overall, not on this receptor specifically: In a later analysis, TCR association rates were found to vary across HLA loci, with the most associated TCRs seen for DRB1 alleles and the fewest for HLA-C alleles. HLA typing was unavailable for some donors at each locus, so association tests used only the typed subset. Only TCR beta chains were sequenced in this cohort, and the absence of alpha or paired-chain data limited detectable features. Some IMGT-functional V segments, including TRBV6-2 and TRBV6-3, could not be distinguished by the 87-base-pair reads and were therefore excluded. The presence/absence analyses assumed that sequencing depth was roughly uniform across donors, and that assumption may not be true. A later genetic analysis reported fewer N-insertions in productive TCRs among donors in an Asian-associated ancestry cluster than the 666-donor mean. Immune exposure information for the cohort was limited to CMV serostatus. The study listed around 160 TCR beta chains as associated with cytomegalovirus. Linkage disequilibrium might explain the correlated functional status among segregating V segments, but an unknown experimental factor could not be ruled out. In a later analysis, most CMV-associated TCR beta chains were found to appear HLA-restricted, with HLA associations seemingly driven largely by CMV exposure. The authors suggested that the approach could potentially be extended to other disease states and immunological phenotypes. A later analysis found that HLA-associated TCR beta chains were more clonally expanded and had lower generation probabilities than equally common non-associated chains. Most TCR sequences were seen in very few donors, while some public TCRs were found in many individuals. Assigning TCR associations to individual alleles was difficult when HLA alleles, especially DR and DQ, strongly co-occurred. Specific HLA alleles were associated with 15,000 to 20,000 TCR beta sequences at a false discovery rate of 0.05 in a later analysis. According to a later analysis, parvovirus B19, influenza, CMV and Epstein-Barr virus appeared linked to several top co-occurrence clusters. A cluster of highly shared sequence variants was judged likely to represent a technical artifact of the sequencing pipeline. Broadly in line with IMGT annotations, most TCR beta V segments showed up in productive rearrangements about 90% or about 30% of the time in an earlier analysis of 450 to 750 of the donors. Cytomegalovirus status was reported to be diagnosed by the classifier with high specificity and sensitivity in both the original and validation cohorts. A further reported finding was that TCR beta sequences accurately predicted the HLA-A and HLA-B alleles for most subjects in the first cohort. The earlier analysis of some 540 of the donors excluded some 15 rarely observed V segments, including chromosome 9 orphons, because counts were too low. A few of the identified cytomegalovirus-associated TCR beta chains were confirmed in vitro to be specific for cytomegalovirus antigens. An association between a missense DCLRE1C variant and V-gene and J-gene trimming of TCR beta chains was found in a later genetic analysis and replicated in an independent cohort.

The library was made by the immunoSEQ multiplex PCR assay. For the multiplex PCR, a mixture combining 60 forward primers for TCR Vbeta segments and 13 reverse primers for TCR Jbeta segments was used. The CDR3 region of rearranged TCR beta genes was amplified from genomic DNA with a multiplex PCR assay. The amplified TCR beta libraries were sequenced on the Illumina HiSeq System as 87-base-pair reads. The original pipeline was this. In a later analysis, roughly 80 million unique TCR beta chains were counted across the roughly 670 repertoires, and roughly 11 million of these chains were shared by at least two donors. A nearest-neighbor algorithm error-corrected the raw reads and collapsed the reads into unique sequences, merging closely related sequences to remove PCR and sequencing errors. V, D and J gene segments were assigned by aligning CDR3 sequences to IMGT reference sequences. For a sequence to be retained, at least a six-nucleotide match to both a V gene segment and a J gene segment was required. Rearrangements were classified as productive when the CDR3 lacked stop codons and remained in frame with V and J, and all other rearrangements were classified as non-productive. Following IMGT convention, CDR3 was defined as the stretch from the second conserved V-encoded cysteine to the conserved J-encoded phenylalanine. The earlier analysis of about 570 of the donors excluded any sequence lacking an unambiguous match to a single V gene segment. In an earlier analysis of 587 of the donors, V segments were called functional above 56.7% productive rearrangements and were called segregating when the between-donor standard deviation exceeded 5%. To diagnose cytomegalovirus status from the catalog of TCR beta chain sequences, a statistical classification framework was built. V and J gene assignment, in a later analysis, came from comparing TCR nucleotide sequences with IMGT/GENE-DB human TR gene sequences. In a later analysis, CDR3 sequences and most-parsimonious VDJ recombination scenarios were assigned using the TCRdist pipeline. In a later analysis, every TCR beta chain was defined by the combination of its CDR3 amino acid sequence and its V-gene family, and reads without a unique V-gene family were dropped. In a later analysis, a few hundred highly shared, low-generation-probability nucleotide sequences were removed to address suspected cross-contamination and a sequencing artifact. For each public chain, a later analysis derived a clonal expansion index from normalized ranks of inferred template counts within each repertoire. In a later analysis, generation probabilities were computed with a VDJ recombination model fitted to out-of-frame rearrangements, and the resulting probabilities were checked against IGoR. In a later analysis, hypergeometric tests were used to score TCR-TCR, TCR-HLA and TCR-CMV co-occurrence, with a repertoire-size bias correction applied to TCR pairs. To estimate false discovery rates, a later analysis permuted the HLA or CMV assignments 20 times. In a later analysis, co-occurring TCRs were grouped with DBSCAN, and TCRdist sequence similarity was added when clustering was performed within HLA-allele-positive subsets. For co-occurrence clustering, repertoires with fewer than 30,000 or more than 120,000 public chains were excluded, along with 5 or 6 repertoires with anomalous nucleotide sharing. Sourced from immuneACCESS, this table was stored by TCRdb with only in-frame sequences that have V and J called. A share of the clones is absent; for the studies checked, an unresolved V gene accounts for under half, and the remainder has no known explanation. That table gives V, J and clone size, and the DNA gave D and trimming. The sample table shows around 120,000 clones, and roughly 80% are seen once. 4% of the sample goes to the ten largest clones.

About this clone itself: The specificity of this receptor is unknown. No clone much larger than this one lies a single base away; base qualities are absent.

Sequences SGHKS (CDR1) and YYEKEE (CDR2) are obtained from the germline V gene (reference sequence). After removal of 4 bases from V and 1 base from J, the junction retains 5 bases not matched to a gene. Including the terminal cysteine and phenylalanine, the CDR3 comprises 14 residues. Kept here is only the CDR3 DNA, which spans 42 bases and is read in frame from base 1. The cohort was made up of roughly 670 healthy bone marrow donors. All cohort members were sampled while nominally healthy, although unrecorded immune exposures were likely present. The donor was CMV seronegative and belonged to the group of around 400 seronegative cohort members. Each donor provided a peripheral blood sample, and peripheral blood mononuclear cells were used for TCR beta sequencing. The Qiagen DNeasy Blood Extraction Kit was used to extract genomic DNA from the blood cell samples.

The V gene is TRBV5-5 and the J gene is TRBJ2-7; 7 nucleotides in the junction match TRBD1. The specimen was PBMCs. This clonotype was obtained from a woman in her thirties or forties in good health and CMV-seronegative. The nucleotide sequence is TGTGCCAGCAGCCTTGGGGACAGTTCCTACGAGCAGTACTTC. Its coded protein is CASSLGDSSYEQYF. Supplemented by the reference TRBV5-5 and TRBJ2-7 proteins around the CDR3, the complete variable domain is DAGVTQSPTHLIKTRGQQVTLRCSPISGHKSVSWYQQVLGQGPQFIFQYYEKEERGRGNFPDRFSARQFPNYSSELNVNALLLGDSALYLCASSLGDSSYEQYFGPGTRLTVT.